This record looks at one T cell receptor (beta chain) sequence and its context. As yet, its antigen is unknown. The data were taken from a study of human T cells and chemical hapten exposure. Single cDNA molecules in the library carried unique molecular identifiers attached during preparation. TCRdb reprocessed the reads via MiXCR and lists one record per CDR3 protein. This table has roughly 530 distinct CDR3 sequences, 95% to 98% appearing once. Findings and caveats of the study: High-frequency TCRs, those above 1 in 1000, stayed the same after DPC sensitization.

Researchers extracted total RNA from unfractionated whole blood. This sequence originates from a human donor who had alopecia or was a healthy volunteer (not recorded which). Some clones in this sample may be carry-over from other donors' samples. This table probably holds off-target reads from a library built for another chain. The sample taken for sequencing was whole blood.

CDR3 in DNA: TGTGCCAGCAGCTTACGAGGGAACACTGAAGCTTTCTTT. Encoded protein: CASSLRGNTEAFF. The chain uses TRBV11-3 and TRBJ1-1; D is undetermined. V was trimmed by 2 bases and J by 1 base, leaving 5 bases between them. The CDR3 sequence is 13 residues long. Germline lookup yields CDR1 SGHNT and CDR2 YENEEA.